The sample holds a few counts of the clone carrying this TCR beta chain. Its target is not known. The germline V gene encodes CDR1 KGHSH and CDR2 LQKENI. The CDR3 has 15 residues. Trimming took off 6 bases at V and 3 bases at J, with 17 bases between the two ends. Patients were ruled out by autoimmune disease history or systemic immunosuppression. This entry is derived from a study of OX40 agonist ivuxolimab in advanced cancers. General observations from the study: The mean number of expanded clones was higher in CD8+ T cells than in CD4+.

Some clones are missing from TCRdb's copy, which holds only in-frame ones; the method was immunoSEQ multiplex PCR. The sample records 65,000 to 80,000 clones, around 81% being singletons. Sequencing used CD4+ or CD8+ T cells sorted from blood, obtained in a trial of the OX40 agonist ivuxolimab. The chain employs TRBV18 and TRBJ1-1; possibly TRBD1 for D (5 bases). The sequence came from an adult with an advanced solid tumor such as melanoma, head and neck, liver or kidney cancer. The CDR3 coding sequence is TGTGCCAGCTCGCGGCGAGTGTTGGGGGACACTGAAGCTTTCTTT. Translation gives CASSRRVLGDTEAFF.